The following is a T cell receptor beta chain sequence with its context. Antigen specificity is unknown. The data were obtained in a study of blood T cells in healthy people across ages. Study conclusions and caveats: The recorded TCR beta diversity per million T cells decreased in a roughly linear manner with age. Without sorted subsets, naive and antigen-experienced compartments could not be conclusively compared. Aged donors had fewer naive CD4+ cells and lower diversity than long-lived donors.

This CDR3 is built from 12 residues. Trimming stripped 5 bases from V and 12 bases from J, with 15 bases between. Together with a sample-barcoded 5' primer, a J-beta primer mix was included in a second PCR lasting 7 to 11 cycles. Samples each returned at least 2.5 million CDR3-containing paired-end reads. TCRdb processed the 5' RACE reads anew with MiXCR; each CDR3 protein has one entry. The sample includes 1.2 million to 1.5 million distinct CDR3 sequences, around 55% of them seen just once. This receptor was identified in a young man in good health. The chain couples TRBV12-3 or TRBV12-4 to TRBJ2-3, with D perhaps matching TRBD1 (5 bases). The specimen was blood. The CDR3 here is CASSPRQSHQYF. CDR3 bases: TGTGCCAGCAGTCCCCGACAGTCCCACCAGTATTTT.